This TCR beta chain came from a study of T cells in Graves' hyperthyroidism and ophthalmopathy. There were TCR beta CDR3 regions amplified from RNA transcripts. In the first-round RT-PCR of the TCR CDR3, the HTBI primer set was used. TCRdb analysed the multiplex PCR reads with MiXCR anew, one entry per CDR3 protein. The data contain over 700,000 distinct CDR3 sequences, about two fifths of them singletons. V dropped 5 bases and J dropped 9 bases, with 22 bases sitting between them. CDR1 and CDR2 from the germline V gene are LNHNV and YYDKDF (reference sequence). The CDR3 loop spans 15 amino acids. Any patient presenting with uncontrolled infection, other autoimmune disease, pregnancy or lactation was left out. Thyroid ultrasound and orbital computed tomography, with clinical symptoms and serum thyroxine and TRAb, informed diagnoses.

The source is a man younger than 30 with Graves' hyperthyroidism. Input material: blood. The J gene is TRBJ2-5, the V gene TRBV15, with D perhaps matching TRBD2 (5 bases). The CDR3 loop reads CATSLSTGSNQPQYF. In nucleotides, the CDR3 is TGTGCCACCAGCCTATCGACGGGGAGCAATCAGCCCCAGTACTTC.